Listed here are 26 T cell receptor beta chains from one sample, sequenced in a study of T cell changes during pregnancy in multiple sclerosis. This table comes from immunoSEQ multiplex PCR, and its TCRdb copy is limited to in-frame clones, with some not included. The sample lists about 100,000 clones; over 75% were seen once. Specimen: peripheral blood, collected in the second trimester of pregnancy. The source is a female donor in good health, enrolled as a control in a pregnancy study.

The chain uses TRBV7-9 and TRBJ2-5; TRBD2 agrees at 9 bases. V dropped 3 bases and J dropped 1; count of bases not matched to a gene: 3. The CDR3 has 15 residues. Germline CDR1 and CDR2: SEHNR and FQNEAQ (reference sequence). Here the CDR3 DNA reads TGTGCCAGCAGCTTGCAGCGGGGGGTCCAAGAGACCCAGTACTTC. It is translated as CASSLQRGVQETQYF.

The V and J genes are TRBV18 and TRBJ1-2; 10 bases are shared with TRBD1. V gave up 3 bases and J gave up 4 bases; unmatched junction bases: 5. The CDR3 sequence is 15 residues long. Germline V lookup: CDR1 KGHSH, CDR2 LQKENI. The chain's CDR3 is CASSPSGQGGYGYTF. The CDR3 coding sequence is TGTGCCAGCTCACCCTCTGGACAGGGGGGCTATGGCTACACCTTC.

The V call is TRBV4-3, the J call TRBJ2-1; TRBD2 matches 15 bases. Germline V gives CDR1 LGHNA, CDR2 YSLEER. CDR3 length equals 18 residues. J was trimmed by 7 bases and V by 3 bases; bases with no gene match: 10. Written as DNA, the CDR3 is TGCGCCAGCAGCCAGCTGATTGGACTAGCGGGAGGGGAAAATGAGCAGTTCTTC. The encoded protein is CASSQLIGLAGGENEQFF.

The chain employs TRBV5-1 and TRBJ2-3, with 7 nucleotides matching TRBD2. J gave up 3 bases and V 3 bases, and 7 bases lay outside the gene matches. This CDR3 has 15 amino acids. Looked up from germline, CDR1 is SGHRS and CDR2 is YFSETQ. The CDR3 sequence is CASSSSGGLTDTQYF. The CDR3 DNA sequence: TGCGCCAGCAGCTCCTCGGGGGGTCTGACAGATACGCAGTATTTT.

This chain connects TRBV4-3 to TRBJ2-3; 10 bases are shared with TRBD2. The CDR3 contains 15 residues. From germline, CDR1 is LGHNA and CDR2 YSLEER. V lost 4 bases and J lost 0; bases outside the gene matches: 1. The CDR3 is CASSRAGGSTDTQYF. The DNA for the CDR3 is TGCGCCAGCAGCCGAGCGGGAGGGAGCACAGATACGCAGTATTTT.

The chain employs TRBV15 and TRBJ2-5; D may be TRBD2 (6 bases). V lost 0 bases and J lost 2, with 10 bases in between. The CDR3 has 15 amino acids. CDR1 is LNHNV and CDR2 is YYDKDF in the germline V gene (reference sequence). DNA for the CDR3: TGTGCCACCAGCAGAGACAGGGAGGTTCAAGAGACCCAGTACTTC. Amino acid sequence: CATSRDREVQETQYF.

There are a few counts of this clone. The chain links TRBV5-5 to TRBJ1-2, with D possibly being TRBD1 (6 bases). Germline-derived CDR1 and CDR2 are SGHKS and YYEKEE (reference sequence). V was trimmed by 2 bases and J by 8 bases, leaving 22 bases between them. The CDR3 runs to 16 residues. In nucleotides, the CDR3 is TGTGCCAGCAGCTTAACCACAGGGAACAGGCTTGGAGGCTACACCTTC. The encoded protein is CASSLTTGNRLGGYTF.

CDR3 bases: TGTGCCAGCAGCTTCGCCAGCCAAGAGACCCAGTACTTC. Amino acids: CASSFASQETQYF. This chain connects TRBV11-2 to TRBJ2-5, with D uncertain. CDR1 SGHAT and CDR2 FQNNGV come from the germline V gene. Trimming removed 3 bases at V and 1 base at J, with 6 bases between. This CDR3 is 13 amino acids long.

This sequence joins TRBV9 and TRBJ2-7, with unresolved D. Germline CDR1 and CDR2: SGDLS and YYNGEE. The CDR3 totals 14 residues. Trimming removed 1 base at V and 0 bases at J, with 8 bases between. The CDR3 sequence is CASSVYSSSYEQYF. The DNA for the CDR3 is TGTGCCAGCAGCGTATACAGCAGCTCCTACGAGCAGTACTTC. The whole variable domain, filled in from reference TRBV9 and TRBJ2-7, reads DSGVTQTPKHLITATGQRVTLRCSPRSGDLSVYWYQQSLDQGLQFLIQYYNGEERAKGNILERFSAQQFPDLHSELNLSSLELGDSALYFCASSVYSSSYEQYFGPGTRLTVT.

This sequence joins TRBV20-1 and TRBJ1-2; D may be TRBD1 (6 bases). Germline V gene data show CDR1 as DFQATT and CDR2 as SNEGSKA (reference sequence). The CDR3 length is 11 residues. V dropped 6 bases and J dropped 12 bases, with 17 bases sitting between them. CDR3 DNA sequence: TGCAGTGCCCCAGGGGTGACTGGTCACACCTTC. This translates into CSAPGVTGHTF.

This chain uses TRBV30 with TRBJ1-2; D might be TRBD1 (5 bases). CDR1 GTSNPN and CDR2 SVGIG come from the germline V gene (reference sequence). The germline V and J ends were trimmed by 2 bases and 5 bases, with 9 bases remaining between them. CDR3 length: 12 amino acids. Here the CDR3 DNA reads TGTGCCTGGAGTCGTGCAGGGTATGGCTACACCTTC. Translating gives CAWSRAGYGYTF.

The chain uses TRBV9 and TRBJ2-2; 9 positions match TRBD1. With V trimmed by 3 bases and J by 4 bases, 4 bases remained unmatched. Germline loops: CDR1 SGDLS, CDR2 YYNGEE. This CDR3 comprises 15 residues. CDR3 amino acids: CASSADRGATGELFF. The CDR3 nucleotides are TGTGCCAGCAGCGCAGACAGGGGGGCCACCGGGGAGCTGTTTTTT.

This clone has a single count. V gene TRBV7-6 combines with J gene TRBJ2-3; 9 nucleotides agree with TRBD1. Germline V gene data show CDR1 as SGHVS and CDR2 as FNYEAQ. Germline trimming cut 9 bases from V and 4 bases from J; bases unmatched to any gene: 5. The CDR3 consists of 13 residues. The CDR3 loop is CASRQGGPDTQYF. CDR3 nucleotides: TGTGCCAGTAGACAGGGGGGACCAGATACGCAGTATTTT.

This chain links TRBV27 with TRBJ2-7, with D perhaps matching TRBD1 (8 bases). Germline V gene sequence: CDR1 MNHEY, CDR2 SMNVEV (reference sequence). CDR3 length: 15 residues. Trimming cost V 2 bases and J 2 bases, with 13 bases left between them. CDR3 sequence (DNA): TGTGCCAGCAGTTTAAAAACAGGGGGGGCCTACGAGCAGTACTTC. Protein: CASSLKTGGAYEQYF.

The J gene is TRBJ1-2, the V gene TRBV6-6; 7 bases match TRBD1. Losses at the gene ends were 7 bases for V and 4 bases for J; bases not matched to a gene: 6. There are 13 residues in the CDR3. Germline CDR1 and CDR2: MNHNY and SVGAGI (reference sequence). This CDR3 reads CASKQGVLYGYTF. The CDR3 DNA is TGTGCCAGCAAGCAGGGGGTCCTCTATGGCTACACCTTC.

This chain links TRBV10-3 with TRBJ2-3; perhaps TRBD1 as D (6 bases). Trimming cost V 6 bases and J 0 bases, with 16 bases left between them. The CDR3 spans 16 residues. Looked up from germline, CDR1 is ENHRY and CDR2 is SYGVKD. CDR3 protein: CAISPRPTGSTDTQYF. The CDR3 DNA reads TGTGCCATCAGCCCACGACCGACAGGAAGCACAGATACGCAGTATTTT.

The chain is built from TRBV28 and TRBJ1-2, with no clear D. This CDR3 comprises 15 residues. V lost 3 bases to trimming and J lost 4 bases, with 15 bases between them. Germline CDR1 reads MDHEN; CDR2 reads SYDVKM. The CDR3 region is CASSFPLTLSYGYTF. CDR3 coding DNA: TGTGCCAGCAGTTTCCCTCTTACTCTATCCTATGGCTACACCTTC.

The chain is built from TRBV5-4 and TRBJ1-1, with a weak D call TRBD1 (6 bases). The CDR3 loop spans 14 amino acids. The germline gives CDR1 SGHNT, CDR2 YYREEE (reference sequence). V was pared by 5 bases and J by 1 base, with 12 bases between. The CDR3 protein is CASSVGHTNTEAFF. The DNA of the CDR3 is TGTGCCAGCAGTGTGGGACACACGAACACTGAAGCTTTCTTT.

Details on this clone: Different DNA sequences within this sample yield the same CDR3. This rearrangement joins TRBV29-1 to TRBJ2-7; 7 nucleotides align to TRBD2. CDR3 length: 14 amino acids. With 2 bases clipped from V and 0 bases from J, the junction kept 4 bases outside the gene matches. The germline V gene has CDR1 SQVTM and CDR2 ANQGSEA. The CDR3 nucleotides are TGCAGCGTTGAAATGACGGGGGGCTCCTACGAGCAGTACTTC. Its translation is CSVEMTGGSYEQYF.

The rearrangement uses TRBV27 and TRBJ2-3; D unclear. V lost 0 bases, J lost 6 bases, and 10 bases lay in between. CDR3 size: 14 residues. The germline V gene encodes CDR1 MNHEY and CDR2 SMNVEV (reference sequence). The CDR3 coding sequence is TGTGCCAGCAGTTTATCTATTTTTGGCGATACGCAGTATTTT. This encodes CASSLSIFGDTQYF.

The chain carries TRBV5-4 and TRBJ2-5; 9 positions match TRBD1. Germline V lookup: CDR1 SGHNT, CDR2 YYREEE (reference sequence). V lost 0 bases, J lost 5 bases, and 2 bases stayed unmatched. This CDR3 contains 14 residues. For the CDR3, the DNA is TGTGCCAGCAGCTTGGACAGGGGGCGGGAGACCCAGTACTTC. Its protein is CASSLDRGRETQYF.

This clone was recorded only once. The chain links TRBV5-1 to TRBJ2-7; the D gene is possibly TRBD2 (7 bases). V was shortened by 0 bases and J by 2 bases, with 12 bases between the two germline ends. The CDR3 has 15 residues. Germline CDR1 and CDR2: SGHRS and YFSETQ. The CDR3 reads CASSLAGGNTYEQYF. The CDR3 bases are TGCGCCAGCAGCTTGGCGGGGGGCAATACCTACGAGCAGTACTTC.

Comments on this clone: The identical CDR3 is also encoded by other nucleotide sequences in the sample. The CDR3 nucleotides are TGTGCCAGCAGTTACGGACAGGGAAACTACGAGCAGTACTTC. Protein product: CASSYGQGNYEQYF. This chain uses TRBV6-5 with TRBJ2-7, with 8 bases fitting TRBD1. This CDR3 is 14 amino acids long. V gave up 2 bases and J gave up 3 bases; unmatched junction bases: 3. The germline V gene encodes CDR1 MNHEY and CDR2 SVGAGI.

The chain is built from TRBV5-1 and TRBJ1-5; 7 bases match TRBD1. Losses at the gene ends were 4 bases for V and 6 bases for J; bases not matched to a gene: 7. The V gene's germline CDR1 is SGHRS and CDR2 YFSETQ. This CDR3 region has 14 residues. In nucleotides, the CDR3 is TGCGCCAGCAGCGAGGGACAGAGGGGTCAGCCCCAGCATTTT. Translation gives CASSEGQRGQPQHF. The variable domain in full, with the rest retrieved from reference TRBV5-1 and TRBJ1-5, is KAGVTQTPRYLIKTRGQQVTLSCSPISGHRSVSWYQQTPGQGLQFLFEYFSETQRNKGNFPGRFSGRQFSNSRSEMNVSTLELGDSALYLCASSEGQRGQPQHFGDGTRLSIL.

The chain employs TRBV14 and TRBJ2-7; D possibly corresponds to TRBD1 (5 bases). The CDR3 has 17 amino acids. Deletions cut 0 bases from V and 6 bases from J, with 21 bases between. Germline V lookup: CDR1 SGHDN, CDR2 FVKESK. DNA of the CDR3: TGTGCCAGCAGCCAAGATAAAGTGGACACCCTACGTCGCGAGCAGTACTTC. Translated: CASSQDKVDTLRREQYF.

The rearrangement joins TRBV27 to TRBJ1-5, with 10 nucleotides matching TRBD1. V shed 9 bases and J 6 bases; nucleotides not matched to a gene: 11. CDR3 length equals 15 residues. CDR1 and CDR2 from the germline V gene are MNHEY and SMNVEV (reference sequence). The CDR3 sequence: CARTRTGGRGQPQHF. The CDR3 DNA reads TGTGCCAGAACGAGGACAGGGGGTAGGGGTCAGCCCCAGCATTTT.